The sequence of this TCR beta chain was determined in a study of T cell clonotyping in hematopoietic cell transplantation (dated by TCRdb to about 2021). For context, the study as a whole: A total of 120 to 150 blood samples were collected in the study from a few dozen consecutive transplant recipients and their related donors. Patients were recruited between September 2015 and January 2017 and followed until late 2020 or death.

The investigation overall reported the following: The sample size was limited, and CD4 and CD8 repertoire contributions could not be separated because cells were not sorted. Just a small fraction of recipient repertoires overlapped with donor repertoires, and more than 95% appeared de novo at the given depth. After transplant, TCR diversity in recipients dropped, and pathologically expanded clonotypes climbed progressively between day 30 and day 180. Broader TCR repertoire diversity after transplant was predicted by Inverse Simpson Index values from donors and from recipients before transplant.

The time point tag for this specimen amounts to: 100 days after allo-HCT. Blood from recipients was drawn roughly 28 days before transplant, then again at days 30, 100 and 180 after transplant. Nuclei Lysis Solution was used to extract genomic DNA from fresh or cryopreserved unfractionated peripheral blood mononuclear cells. For this clone: The antigen this receptor binds is unknown. No much larger clone is present one base from it, and per-base qualities are unavailable.

TCR beta CDR3 regions were amplified from genomic DNA with the immunoSEQ assay, a bias-controlled multiplex PCR using V- and J-specific primers. In a second PCR step, the CDR3 amplicons were tagged with a proprietary barcode plus Illumina adapter sequences. CDR3 libraries were sequenced on an Illumina MiSeq instrument. The original pipeline was this. Export and quality control were handled in immunoSEQ Analyzer 3.0, while downstream analyses relied on R Bioconductor and Immunarch. Repertoire metrics were calculated using only productive rearrangements within the normalized downsampled data set. Clonotypes larger than 5 templates in the normalized cohort were defined as pathologically expanded. The Inverse Simpson Index was used to measure repertoire diversity. CMV-specificity analyses were carried out on the non-normalized data set to capture all clonotypes. TCRdb took over this immuneACCESS table, retaining in-frame rearrangements with V and J assigned. Such tables are incomplete; in checked studies, under half of the missing clones stem from an unresolved V gene, and the remainder is unexplained. The V and J calls and clone size come from that table; D and trimming were worked out from the DNA. This sample has some 12,000 clones in its table, and approximately 89% of those were observed once. The ten largest clones take up less than 20% of the sample.

This clonotype was sampled from a female patient between 60 and 69 years old who had an allogeneic stem cell transplant from an unrelated donor, so the T cells may come from the graft donor. Some clones in this sample may be carry-over from other donors' samples. The sample was PBMCs, taken 100 days after allogeneic stem cell transplant.

The sequenced DNA is TGTGCCAGCAGCCCACAAACAGGGAACGAGCAGTACTTC. Translated, this is CASSPQTGNEQYF. The V and J genes are TRBV7-2 and TRBJ2-5; the best D guess is TRBD1, with 6 bases matching. The J call may be faulty, since TRBJ2-7 better matches the DNA end. Per the germline V gene, SGHTA is the CDR1 and FQGNSA is the CDR2. The CDR3 covers 13 residues, taking in both the cysteine and the phenylalanine. CDR3 DNA is the only sequence kept; it has 39 bases, read in frame from the first base.